The 30 T cell receptor beta chains presented below share a single source sample, sequenced in a study of beta chain features in type 1 diabetes. These receptors' antigens are unknown. Reverse transcription of all isolated RNA meant that expressed TCRB transcripts were sequenced. Assay: immunoSEQ multiplex PCR; the TCRdb copy retains only in-frame clones and omits some. The table includes about 700,000 clones, under 15% detected once. Study results and limitations: The study found moderately but significantly shorter TCRB CDR3s in all four CD4+ subsets of Type 1 diabetes patients.

Specimen: naive CD4+ T cells from blood. The receptors shown here come from a man between 18 and 35 years old with type 1 diabetes.

This clone was seen only a few times. This rearrangement joins TRBV9 to TRBJ1-3; D is uncertain. CDR3 size: 15 residues. V was pared by 0 bases and J by 2 bases, with 9 bases between. CDR1 and CDR2 (germline): SGDLS, YYNGEE. The CDR3 region is CASSVGIIPGNTIYF. The CDR3 nucleotides are TGTGCCAGCAGCGTAGGAATAATCCCTGGAAACACCATATATTTT. Full variable domain (missing parts from reference TRBV9 and TRBJ1-3): DSGVTQTPKHLITATGQRVTLRCSPRSGDLSVYWYQQSLDQGLQFLIQYYNGEERAKGNILERFSAQQFPDLHSELNLSSLELGDSALYFCASSVGIIPGNTIYFGEGSWLTVV.

The chain links TRBV18 to TRBJ2-7; the D gene is possibly TRBD1 (5 bases). This CDR3 comprises 14 residues. Per the germline V gene, CDR1 is KGHSH and CDR2 is LQKENI. The V end lost 4 bases, the J end lost 1 base, and 11 bases lay between the germline ends. The CDR3 here is CASSLYDSSYEQYF. The CDR3 DNA follows: TGTGCCAGCTCACTTTACGACAGTTCCTACGAGCAGTACTTC.

In regard to this clone: An end of the junction differs from the germline gene, which may be a read error. This chain connects TRBV13 to TRBJ1-6, with D uncertain. Germline CDR1 PRHDT, CDR2 FYEKMQ (reference sequence). The CDR3 is made up of 12 amino acids. Here the CDR3 reads CTSSSYESPLHF. The CDR3 DNA reads TGTACCAGCAGCTCCTATGAGTCACCCCTCCACTTT. The full variable domain, in which reference TRBV13 and TRBJ1-6 provide the parts outside the CDR3, is AAGVIQSPRHLIKEKRETATLKCYPIPRHDTVYWYQQGPGQDPQFLISFYEKMQSDKGSIPDRFSAQQFSDYHSELNMSSLELGDSALYFCTSSSYESPLHFGNGTRLTVT.

This clone was observed a few times. The rearrangement links TRBV6-5 to TRBJ2-3; D unclear. The CDR3 loop spans 15 amino acids. V was shortened by 0 bases and J by 2 bases, with 9 bases between the two germline ends. Germline assignment: CDR1 MNHEY and CDR2 SVGAGI. The CDR3 DNA reads TGTGCCAGCAGTTACTCCGGCAGGATCACAGATACGCAGTATTTT. It is translated as CASSYSGRITDTQYF.

As for this clone: The sample contains more than one DNA sequence encoding this CDR3. This chain joins TRBV7-9 and TRBJ1-5; unclear D gene. The germline gives CDR1 SEHNR, CDR2 FQNEAQ (reference sequence). Trimming removed 1 base at V and 7 bases at J, with 5 bases between. The CDR3 covers 12 residues. CDR3 nucleotide sequence: TGTGCCAGCAGCTTAGAGAGCCAGCCCCAGCATTTT. Protein product: CASSLESQPQHF.

This clone was picked up a small number of times. The rearrangement links TRBV13 to TRBJ2-7; 7 bases align to TRBD2. This CDR3 contains 15 residues. V was clipped by 7 bases and J by 2 bases; unmatched bases: 11. Germline V gene sequence: CDR1 PRHDT, CDR2 FYEKMQ (reference sequence). The CDR3 region is CASIQREGGAYEQYF. In DNA, the CDR3 is TGTGCCAGCATCCAGAGGGAGGGAGGCGCCTACGAGCAGTACTTC.

This clone was seen a handful of times. V and J are TRBV7-8 and TRBJ2-1; D is unclear. In germline, CDR1 is SGHVS, CDR2 FQNEAQ. CDR3 length equals 13 residues. The ends were cut back, 4 bases at V and 3 bases at J, with 7 bases in the middle. CDR3 nucleotide sequence: TGTGCCAGCAGCTCTTCGGACTACAATGAGCAGTTCTTC. Its translation is CASSSSDYNEQFF.

There are a few counts of this clone. This chain joins TRBV2 and TRBJ2-4, with 12 positions matching TRBD2. The V and J ends lost 7 bases and 6 bases, in that order; junction bases with no gene match: 4. The CDR3 is made up of 14 amino acids. Germline loops: CDR1 SNHLY, CDR2 FYNNEI. The DNA of the CDR3 is TGTGCCAGCAATGGACTAGCGGGGCTAAACATTCAGTACTTC. Translated: CASNGLAGLNIQYF.

Concerning this clone: Given the absence of the conserved phenylalanine or tryptophan at the CDR3 end, a read error is likely. The DNA is omitted, as the CDR3 cannot be located on it reliably, and the CDR3 follows TCRdb's listing. The CDR3 is CASSSPDRPQNDL. The chain combines TRBV28 with TRBJ2-7; the table names TRBD1, a call not compared with the DNA. The germline gives CDR1 MDHEN, CDR2 SYDVKM. The CDR3 spans 13 residues, counting both ends.

This clone was recorded a few times. The chain has TRBV28 and TRBJ2-2; 7 nucleotides match TRBD1. The CDR3 sequence is 16 residues long. Germline CDR1 MDHEN, CDR2 SYDVKM. J was trimmed by 1 base and V by 5 bases; bases with no gene match: 7. Written as DNA, the CDR3 is TGTGCCAGCAGTCTACCCGGGACAGTGAACACCGGGGAGCTGTTTTTT. It yields the protein CASSLPGTVNTGELFF. Full variable domain (rest looked up from reference TRBV28 and TRBJ2-2): DVKVTQSSRYLVKRTGEKVFLECVQDMDHENMFWYRQDPGLGLRLIYFSYDVKMKEKGDIPEGYSVSREKKERFSLILESASTNQTSMYLCASSLPGTVNTGELFFGEGSRLTVL.

CDR3 protein: CASSLRALAYEQYF. The CDR3 nucleotides are TGTGCCAGCAGCTTAAGGGCCCTTGCCTACGAGCAGTACTTC. This chain joins TRBV7-9 and TRBJ2-7; D is undetermined. The CDR3 runs to 14 residues. V lost 2 bases and J 2 bases, leaving 10 bases between the germline ends. Per the germline V gene, CDR1 is SEHNR and CDR2 is FQNEAQ (reference sequence).

The chain links TRBV6-5 to TRBJ1-2; the match to TRBD1 covers 7 bases. Germline CDR1 and CDR2: MNHEY and SVGAGI. Trimming at V came to 5 bases and at J to 7 bases, leaving 13 bases not matched to a gene. The CDR3 is 15 residues long. The CDR3 sequence: CASSATRQGGSGYTF. In DNA, the CDR3 is TGTGCCAGCAGTGCCACCCGACAGGGAGGCTCTGGCTACACCTTC.

As for this clone: This sample also contains other DNA sequences that code for the same CDR3. This chain connects TRBV28 to TRBJ2-3; D perhaps matches TRBD2 (6 bases). Germline-derived CDR1 and CDR2 are MDHEN and SYDVKM. The CDR3 totals 13 residues. The V gene lost 6 bases and the J gene lost 1 base, with 8 bases spanning the gap. As DNA, the CDR3 is TGTGCCAGCAGCCCGGGGGGCACAGATACGCAGTATTTT. Its translation: CASSPGGTDTQYF.

This clone was found a few times. The chain links TRBV7-2 to TRBJ1-1; D not certain. This CDR3 spans 15 amino acids. V was cut by 4 bases and J by 1 base, with 13 bases left in between. Germline V lookup: CDR1 SGHTA, CDR2 FQGNSA. In DNA form, the CDR3 reads TGTGCCAGCAGCTCTCGCCTGATTGGGAACACTGAAGCTTTCTTT. Translation: CASSSRLIGNTEAFF.

A note on this clone: The sample carries other DNA sequences with the same CDR3. The chain is built from TRBV30 and TRBJ1-3; the D is unclear. Germline V gene data show CDR1 as GTSNPN and CDR2 as SVGIG (reference sequence). The CDR3 totals 14 residues. The V and J ends lost 0 bases and 0 bases respectively, with 6 bases between them. CDR3 in DNA: TGTGCCTGGAGTGTACGTCGCTCTGGAAACACCATATATTTT. Amino acids: CAWSVRRSGNTIYF.

The chain couples TRBV27 to TRBJ1-2, with D perhaps matching TRBD1 (5 bases). The V end lost 4 bases, the J end lost 3 bases, and 9 bases lay between the germline ends. Per germline, CDR1 MNHEY and CDR2 SMNVEV (reference sequence). CDR3 size: 13 residues. The CDR3 protein is CASSSMTDYGYTF. DNA for the CDR3: TGTGCCAGCAGTTCAATGACAGACTATGGCTACACCTTC.

V gene TRBV28 combines with J gene TRBJ1-6, with D unclear. The CDR3 is 15 amino acids. Trimming removed 3 bases from V and 4 bases from J, with 10 bases in between. Germline V CDR1 and CDR2: MDHEN, SYDVKM. DNA for the CDR3: TGTGCCAGCAGTTTGGAACTTGGGTATAATTCACCCCTCCACTTT. It translates to CASSLELGYNSPLHF.

Note on this clone: This specimen includes other DNA sequences encoding the same CDR3. The CDR3 DNA is TGTGCCAGCAGCTTACCTAATCAGCCCCAGCATTTT. It specifies CASSLPNQPQHF. The rearrangement links TRBV7-8 to TRBJ1-5; D remains unclear. CDR1 is SGHVS, CDR2 FQNEAQ, per germline. V lost 2 bases and J lost 4, with 3 bases in between. The CDR3 totals 12 residues.

A few counts support this clone. The chain joins TRBV19 to TRBJ2-5; no clear D gene. The length of the CDR3 is 12 residues. The germline gives CDR1 LNHDA, CDR2 SQIVND (reference sequence). Trimming cost V 11 bases and J 1 base, with 11 bases left between them. The CDR3 spells CAPMAAQETQYF. DNA of the CDR3: TGTGCCCCCATGGCGGCCCAAGAGACCCAGTACTTC.

Only a few counts were recorded for this clone. The rearrangement joins TRBV27 to TRBJ2-7; perhaps TRBD2 as D (6 bases). Germline lookup yields CDR1 MNHEY and CDR2 SMNVEV (reference sequence). Trimming cost V 9 bases and J 2 bases, with 14 bases left between them. This CDR3 has 13 residues. The DNA for the CDR3 is TGTGCCAGTTGGGGGGACGGACCCTACGAGCAGTACTTC. Translated, it gives CASWGDGPYEQYF.

CDR3: CASSDTGGATEAFF. The CDR3 nucleotides are TGCGCCAGCAGCGATACAGGAGGAGCGACTGAAGCTTTCTTT. This chain joins TRBV5-1 and TRBJ1-1, with D possibly TRBD1 on 5 matching bases. CDR3 length: 14 amino acids. CDR1 and CDR2 from the germline V gene are SGHRS and YFSETQ. V was pared by 4 bases and J by 5 bases, with 15 bases between. Looking up the rest from reference TRBV5-1 and TRBJ1-1 gives the full variable domain: KAGVTQTPRYLIKTRGQQVTLSCSPISGHRSVSWYQQTPGQGLQFLFEYFSETQRNKGNFPGRFSGRQFSNSRSEMNVSTLELGDSALYLCASSDTGGATEAFFGQGTRLTVV.

The V and J genes are TRBV29-1 and TRBJ1-1; D is uncertain. Germline V gene sequence: CDR1 SQVTM, CDR2 ANQGSEA. The CDR3 totals 14 residues. Trimming cost V 5 bases and J 1 base, with 14 bases left between them. The CDR3 DNA reads TGCAGCGTTCCGGTTCTCGCATCGAACACTGAAGCTTTCTTT. Amino acid sequence: CSVPVLASNTEAFF.

This chain uses TRBV7-2 with TRBJ2-6; no definite D call. V gave up 2 bases and J gave up 0 bases, with 11 bases separating them. The CDR3 consists of 17 residues. Germline V gives CDR1 SGHTA, CDR2 FQGNSA. CDR3 protein: CASSLRGRISGANVLTF. The CDR3 DNA follows: TGTGCCAGCAGCTTACGCGGACGCATCTCTGGGGCCAACGTCCTGACTTTC.

This clone was seen a few times. The rearrangement links TRBV4-2 to TRBJ2-7, with TRBD1 matching 12 bases. This CDR3 contains 15 residues. The ends lost 3 bases at V and 4 bases at J; junction bases unmatched: 4. Germline CDR1 is LGHNA and CDR2 is YNFKEQ. The CDR3 bases are TGTGCCAGCAGCCAGGGGACAGGGGGCTGGTACGAGCAGTACTTC. It specifies CASSQGTGGWYEQYF.

This clone was observed a handful of times. CDR3: CAWGTDFGNTIYF. CDR3 nucleotide sequence: TGTGCCTGGGGGACCGATTTCGGAAACACCATATATTTT. The rearrangement joins TRBV30 to TRBJ1-3, with D possibly TRBD1 on 5 matching bases. V lost 5 bases, J lost 4 bases, and 12 bases lay in between. This CDR3 region has 13 residues. Germline values: CDR1 GTSNPN, CDR2 SVGIG (reference sequence). Full variable domain (remainder filled in from reference TRBV30 and TRBJ1-3): SQTIHQWPATLVQPVGSPLSLECTVEGTSNPNLYWYRQAAGRGLQLLFYSVGIGQISSEVPQNLSASRPQDRQFILSSKKLLLSDSGFYLCAWGTDFGNTIYFGEGSWLTVV.

This sequence joins TRBV7-9 and TRBJ1-2, with 8 bases fitting TRBD1. Germline CDR1 reads SEHNR; CDR2 reads FQNEAQ (reference sequence). After removal of 0 bases from V and 6 bases from J, the junction contained 3 bases not matched to a gene. The CDR3 length is 14 residues. The CDR3 sequence is CASSLAGQGHGYTF. DNA of the CDR3: TGTGCCAGCAGCTTAGCCGGACAGGGTCATGGCTACACCTTC.

This clone occurred a few times. The chain combines TRBV28 with TRBJ2-1, with 10 bases aligning to TRBD2. The V gene end was trimmed by 1 base and the J gene end by 4 bases; junction bases not matched to a gene: 4. This CDR3 has 16 amino acids. Germline V gene data show CDR1 as MDHEN and CDR2 as SYDVKM. The CDR3 nucleotides read TGTGCCAGCAGTTTATTAAGCGGGGGGGATTACAATGAGCAGTTCTTC. It encodes CASSLLSGGDYNEQFF. Combining the CDR3 with reference TRBV28 and TRBJ2-1 gives the whole variable domain DVKVTQSSRYLVKRTGEKVFLECVQDMDHENMFWYRQDPGLGLRLIYFSYDVKMKEKGDIPEGYSVSREKKERFSLILESASTNQTSMYLCASSLLSGGDYNEQFFGPGTRLTVL.

This clone occurred a few times. The rearrangement uses TRBV7-9 and TRBJ2-1, with no clear D. This CDR3 has 12 amino acids. Germline loops: CDR1 SEHNR, CDR2 FQNEAQ (reference sequence). Trimming shortened V by 1 base and J by 5 bases, and 3 bases separated the two germline ends. As DNA, the CDR3 is TGTGCCAGCAGCTTAGAGGACAATGAGCAGTTCTTC. This encodes CASSLEDNEQFF.

This clone was observed a handful of times. The V call is TRBV7-8, the J call TRBJ1-5; 7 positions agree with TRBD1. CDR1 and CDR2 (germline): SGHVS, FQNEAQ. The CDR3 extends over 16 amino acids. V was pared by 5 bases and J by 1 base, with 8 bases of the junction left unmatched. The CDR3 sequence: CASSPQAQGSNQPQHF. The CDR3 DNA follows: TGTGCCAGCAGCCCCCAAGCACAGGGGAGCAATCAGCCCCAGCATTTT.

This clone was detected only a few times. This rearrangement joins TRBV7-3 to TRBJ1-2, with no clear D. Germline values: CDR1 SGHTA, CDR2 FQGTGA. V lost 6 bases, J lost 2 bases, and 16 bases lay in between. The CDR3 runs 15 residues. The CDR3 protein is CASSADGSSNYGYTF. CDR3 bases: TGTGCCAGCAGTGCCGACGGATCTTCCAACTATGGCTACACCTTC.